The present T cell receptor beta chain was sequenced within a study of blood T cell repertoires in COVID-19. Turning to the study itself: COVID-19 samples collected from the United States, Italy and Spain covered acute and convalescent phases.

V was cut by 7 bases and J by 2 bases, with 12 bases left in between. This CDR3 has 14 residues. Germline assignment: CDR1 LNHDA and CDR2 SQIVND (reference sequence). As originally analysed: Amplified reference gene primers provided the basis for estimating nucleated cell counts. TCRdb's table, derived via immunoSEQ multiplex PCR, lists solely in-frame clones and lacks some. V and J calls and clone size are given by that table; D and trimming were obtained from the DNA. The table has hundreds of thousands of clones, just over 85% seen once. This TCR was recovered from a man aged 18 to 30 who had recovered from COVID-19. Sequences were obtained from PBMCs or T cells enriched from blood (not recorded which). The chain recombines TRBV19 with TRBJ1-3, with unresolved D. The CDR3 region is CASNSWAAGNTIYF. CDR3 in DNA: TGTGCCAGTAATTCTTGGGCCGCTGGAAACACCATATATTTT. The whole variable domain, remainder taken from reference TRBV19 and TRBJ1-3, is DGGITQSPKYLFRKEGQNVTLSCEQNLNHDAMYWYRQDPGQGLRLIYYSQIVNDFQKGDIAEGYSVSREKKESFPLTVTSAQKNPTAFYLCASNSWAAGNTIYFGEGSWLTVV.